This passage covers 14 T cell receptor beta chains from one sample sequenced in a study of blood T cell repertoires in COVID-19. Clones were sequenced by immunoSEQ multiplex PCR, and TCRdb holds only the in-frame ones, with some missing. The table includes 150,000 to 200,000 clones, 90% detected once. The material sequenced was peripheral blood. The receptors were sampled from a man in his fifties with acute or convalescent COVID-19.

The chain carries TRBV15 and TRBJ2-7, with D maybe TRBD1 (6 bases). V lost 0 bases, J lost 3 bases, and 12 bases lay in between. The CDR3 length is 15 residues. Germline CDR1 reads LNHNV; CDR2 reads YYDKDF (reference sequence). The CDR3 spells CATSREKTGFYEQYF. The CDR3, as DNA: TGTGCCACCAGCAGAGAGAAGACAGGATTCTACGAGCAGTACTTC.

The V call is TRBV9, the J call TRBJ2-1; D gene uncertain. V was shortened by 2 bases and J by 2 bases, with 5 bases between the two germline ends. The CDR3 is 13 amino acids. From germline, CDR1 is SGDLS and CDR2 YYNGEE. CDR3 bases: TGTGCCAGCAGCGTTTCAACCTACAATGAGCAGTTCTTC. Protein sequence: CASSVSTYNEQFF. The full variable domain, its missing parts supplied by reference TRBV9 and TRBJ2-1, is DSGVTQTPKHLITATGQRVTLRCSPRSGDLSVYWYQQSLDQGLQFLIQYYNGEERAKGNILERFSAQQFPDLHSELNLSSLELGDSALYFCASSVSTYNEQFFGPGTRLTVL.

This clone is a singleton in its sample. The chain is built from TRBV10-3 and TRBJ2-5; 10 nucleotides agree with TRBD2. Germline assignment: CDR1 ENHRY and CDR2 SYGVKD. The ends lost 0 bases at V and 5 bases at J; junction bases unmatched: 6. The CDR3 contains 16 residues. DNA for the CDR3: TGTGCCATCAGTGAGTCAGGGACTAGCGCCCCCGAGACCCAGTACTTC. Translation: CAISESGTSAPETQYF.

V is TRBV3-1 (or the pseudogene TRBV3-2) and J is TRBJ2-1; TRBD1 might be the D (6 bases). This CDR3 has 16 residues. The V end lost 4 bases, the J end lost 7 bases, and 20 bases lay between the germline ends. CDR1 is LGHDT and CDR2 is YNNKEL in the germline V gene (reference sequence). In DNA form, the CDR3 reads TGTGCCAGCAGCCCCTATCTCAGGGGTGGAAAGAATGAGCAGTTCTTC. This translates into CASSPYLRGGKNEQFF.

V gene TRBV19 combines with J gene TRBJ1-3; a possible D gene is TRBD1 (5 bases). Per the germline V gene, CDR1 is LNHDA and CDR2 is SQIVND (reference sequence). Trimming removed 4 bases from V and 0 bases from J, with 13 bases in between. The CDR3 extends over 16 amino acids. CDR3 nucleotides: TGTGCCAGTAGTAAGGGGTTACCAAGCTCTGGAAACACCATATATTTT. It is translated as CASSKGLPSSGNTIYF.

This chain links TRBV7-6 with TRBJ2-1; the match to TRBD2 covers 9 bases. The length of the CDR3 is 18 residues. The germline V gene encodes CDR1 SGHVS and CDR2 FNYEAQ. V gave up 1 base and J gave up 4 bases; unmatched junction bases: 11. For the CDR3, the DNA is TGTGCCAGCAGCTTAGTTTCTCCCGGGACTAGCAGATACAATGAGCAGTTCTTC. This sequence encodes CASSLVSPGTSRYNEQFF.

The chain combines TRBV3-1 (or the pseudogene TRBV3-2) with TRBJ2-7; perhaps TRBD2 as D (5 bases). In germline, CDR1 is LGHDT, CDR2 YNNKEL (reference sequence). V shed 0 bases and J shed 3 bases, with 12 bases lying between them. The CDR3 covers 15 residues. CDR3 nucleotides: TGTGCCAGCAGCCAAGATTTGGTACGGGACTACGAGCAGTACTTC. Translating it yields CASSQDLVRDYEQYF.

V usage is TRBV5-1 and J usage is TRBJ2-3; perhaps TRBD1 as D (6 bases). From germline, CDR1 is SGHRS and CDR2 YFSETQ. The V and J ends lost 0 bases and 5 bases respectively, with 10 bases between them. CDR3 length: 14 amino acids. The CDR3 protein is CASSLAGRGDTQYF. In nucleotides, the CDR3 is TGCGCCAGCAGCTTGGCCGGCAGGGGAGATACGCAGTATTTT.

CDR3 sequence reads: CASSPSGTGWYEQYF. DNA of the CDR3: TGTGCCAGCAGCCCCTCCGGGACAGGGTGGTACGAGCAGTACTTC. This sequence joins TRBV11-2 and TRBJ2-7; 9 bases fit TRBD1. This CDR3 region has 15 residues. From germline, CDR1 is SGHAT and CDR2 FQNNGV. J lost 4 bases, V lost 5 bases, and 9 bases had no gene match. The full variable domain, its missing parts supplied by reference TRBV11-2 and TRBJ2-7, is EAGVAQSPRYKIIEKRQSVAFWCNPISGHATLYWYQQILGQGPKLLIQFQNNGVVDDSQLPKDRFSAERLKGVDSTLKIQPAKLEDSAVYLCASSPSGTGWYEQYFGPGTRLTVT.

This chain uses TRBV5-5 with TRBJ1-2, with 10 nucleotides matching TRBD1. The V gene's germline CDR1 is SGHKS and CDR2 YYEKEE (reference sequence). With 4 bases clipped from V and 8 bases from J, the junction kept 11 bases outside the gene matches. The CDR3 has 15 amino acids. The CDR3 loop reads CASSLRVTGGGGYTF. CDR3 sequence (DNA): TGTGCCAGCAGCCTGAGAGTGACAGGGGGCGGGGGCTACACCTTC.

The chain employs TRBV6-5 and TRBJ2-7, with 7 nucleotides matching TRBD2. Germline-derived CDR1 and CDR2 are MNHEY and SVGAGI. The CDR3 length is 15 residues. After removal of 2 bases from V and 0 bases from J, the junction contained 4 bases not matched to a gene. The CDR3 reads CASSYRGGSSYEQYF. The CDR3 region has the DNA TGTGCCAGCAGTTACCGCGGCGGGAGCTCCTACGAGCAGTACTTC.

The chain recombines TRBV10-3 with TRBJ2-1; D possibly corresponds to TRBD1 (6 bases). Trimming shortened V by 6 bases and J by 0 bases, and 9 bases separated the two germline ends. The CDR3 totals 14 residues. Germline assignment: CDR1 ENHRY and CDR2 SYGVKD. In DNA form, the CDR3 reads TGTGCCATCAGCCCGACAGGCTCCTACAATGAGCAGTTCTTC. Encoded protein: CAISPTGSYNEQFF.

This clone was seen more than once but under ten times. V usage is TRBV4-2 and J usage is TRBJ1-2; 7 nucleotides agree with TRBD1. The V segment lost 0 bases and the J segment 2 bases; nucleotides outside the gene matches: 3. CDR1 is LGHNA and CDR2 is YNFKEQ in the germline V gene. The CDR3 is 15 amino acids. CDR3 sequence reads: CASSQDGQANYGYTF. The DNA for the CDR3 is TGTGCCAGCAGCCAAGACGGACAGGCAAACTATGGCTACACCTTC.

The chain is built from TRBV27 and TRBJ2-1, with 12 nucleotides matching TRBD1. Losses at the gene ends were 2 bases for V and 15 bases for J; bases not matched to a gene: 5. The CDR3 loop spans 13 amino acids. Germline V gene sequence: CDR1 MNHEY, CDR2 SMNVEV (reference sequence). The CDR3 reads CASSLGTGGARFF. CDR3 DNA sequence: TGTGCCAGCAGTTTAGGGACAGGGGGCGCCCGGTTCTTC.